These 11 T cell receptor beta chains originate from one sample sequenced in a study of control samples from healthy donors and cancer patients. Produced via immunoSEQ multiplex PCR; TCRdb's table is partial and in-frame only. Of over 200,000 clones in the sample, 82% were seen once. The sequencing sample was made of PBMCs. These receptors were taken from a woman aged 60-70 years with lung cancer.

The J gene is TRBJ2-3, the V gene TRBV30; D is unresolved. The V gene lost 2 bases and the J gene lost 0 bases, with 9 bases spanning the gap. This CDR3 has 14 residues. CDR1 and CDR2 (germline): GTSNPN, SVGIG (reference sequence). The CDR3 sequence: CAWSFTTSTDTQYF. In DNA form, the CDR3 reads TGTGCCTGGAGTTTCACCACTAGCACAGATACGCAGTATTTT.

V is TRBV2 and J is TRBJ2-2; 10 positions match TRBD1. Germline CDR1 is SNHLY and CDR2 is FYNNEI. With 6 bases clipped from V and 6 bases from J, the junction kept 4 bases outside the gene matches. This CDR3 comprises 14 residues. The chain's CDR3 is CASRDGTGAGELFF. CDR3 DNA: TGTGCCAGCAGAGACGGGACAGGGGCCGGGGAGCTGTTTTTT.

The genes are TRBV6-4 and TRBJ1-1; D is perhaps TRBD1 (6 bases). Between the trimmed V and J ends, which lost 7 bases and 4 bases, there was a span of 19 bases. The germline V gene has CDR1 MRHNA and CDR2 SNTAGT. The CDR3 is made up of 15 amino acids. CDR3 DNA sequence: TGTGCCAGCACCGCCCCGGGGGGCAGGTGCACTGAAGCTTTCTTT. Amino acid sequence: CASTAPGGRCTEAFF.

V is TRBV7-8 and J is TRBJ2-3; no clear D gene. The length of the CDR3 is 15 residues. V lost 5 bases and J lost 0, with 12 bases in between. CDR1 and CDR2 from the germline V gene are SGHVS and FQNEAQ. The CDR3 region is CASSQIGSSTDTQYF. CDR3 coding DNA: TGTGCCAGCAGCCAAATAGGGTCTAGCACAGATACGCAGTATTTT.

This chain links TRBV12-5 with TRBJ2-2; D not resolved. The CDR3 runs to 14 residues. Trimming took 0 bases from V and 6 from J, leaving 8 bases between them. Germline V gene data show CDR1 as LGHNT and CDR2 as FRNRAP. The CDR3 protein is CASGLVPHPGELFF. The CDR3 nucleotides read TGTGCTAGTGGTTTGGTACCCCATCCCGGGGAGCTGTTTTTT.

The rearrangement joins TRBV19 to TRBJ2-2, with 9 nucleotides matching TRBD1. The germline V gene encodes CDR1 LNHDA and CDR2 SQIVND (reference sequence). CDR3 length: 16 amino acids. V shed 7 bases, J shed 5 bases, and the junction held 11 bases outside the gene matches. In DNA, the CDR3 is TGTGCCAGTAACGGTGGGACAGGGAGATGGACCGGGGAGCTGTTTTTT. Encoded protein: CASNGGTGRWTGELFF.

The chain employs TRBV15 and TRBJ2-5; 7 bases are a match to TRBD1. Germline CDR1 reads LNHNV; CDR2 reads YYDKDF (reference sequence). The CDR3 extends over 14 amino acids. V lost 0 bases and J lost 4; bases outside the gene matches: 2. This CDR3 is CATSRDSGGETQYF. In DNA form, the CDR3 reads TGTGCCACCAGCAGAGATTCAGGGGGAGAGACCCAGTACTTC. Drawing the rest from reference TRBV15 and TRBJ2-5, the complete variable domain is DAMVIQNPRYQVTQFGKPVTLSCSQTLNHNVMYWYQQKSSQAPKLLFHYYDKDFNNEADTPDNFQSRRPNTSFCFLDIRSPGLGDTAMYLCATSRDSGGETQYFGPGTRLLVL.

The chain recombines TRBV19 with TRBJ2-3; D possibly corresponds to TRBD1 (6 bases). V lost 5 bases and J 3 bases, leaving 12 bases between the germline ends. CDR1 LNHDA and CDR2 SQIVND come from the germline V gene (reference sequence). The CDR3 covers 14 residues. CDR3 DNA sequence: TGTGCCAGTAGTCCCGGACAGTGGACAGATACGCAGTATTTT. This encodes CASSPGQWTDTQYF. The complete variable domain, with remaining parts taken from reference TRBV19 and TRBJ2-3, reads DGGITQSPKYLFRKEGQNVTLSCEQNLNHDAMYWYRQDPGQGLRLIYYSQIVNDFQKGDIAEGYSVSREKKESFPLTVTSAQKNPTAFYLCASSPGQWTDTQYFGPGTRLTVL.

The CDR3: CASRFRGGAGYTF. For the CDR3, the DNA is TGTGCCAGTAGGTTCAGGGGAGGTGCTGGCTACACCTTC. The chain links TRBV19 to TRBJ1-2, with D maybe TRBD1 (6 bases). The germline gives CDR1 LNHDA, CDR2 SQIVND (reference sequence). The CDR3 runs to 13 residues. V lost 6 bases and J lost 7, with 15 bases in between.

CDR3 region: CASSLLGGRGEKLFF. CDR3 sequence (DNA): TGTGCCAGCAGTTTATTAGGGGGTAGGGGTGAAAAACTGTTTTTT. The rearrangement joins TRBV28 to TRBJ1-4; D may be TRBD1 (6 bases). The CDR3 runs to 15 residues. The ends were cut back, 1 base at V and 7 bases at J, with 13 bases in the middle. The germline V gene has CDR1 MDHEN and CDR2 SYDVKM.

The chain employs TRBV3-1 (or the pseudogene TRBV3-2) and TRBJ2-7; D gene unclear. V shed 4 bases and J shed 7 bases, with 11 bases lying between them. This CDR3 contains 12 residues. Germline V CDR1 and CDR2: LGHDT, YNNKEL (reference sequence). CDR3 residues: CASSRGDGEQYF. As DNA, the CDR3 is TGTGCCAGCAGCCGAGGTGATGGTGAGCAGTACTTC.